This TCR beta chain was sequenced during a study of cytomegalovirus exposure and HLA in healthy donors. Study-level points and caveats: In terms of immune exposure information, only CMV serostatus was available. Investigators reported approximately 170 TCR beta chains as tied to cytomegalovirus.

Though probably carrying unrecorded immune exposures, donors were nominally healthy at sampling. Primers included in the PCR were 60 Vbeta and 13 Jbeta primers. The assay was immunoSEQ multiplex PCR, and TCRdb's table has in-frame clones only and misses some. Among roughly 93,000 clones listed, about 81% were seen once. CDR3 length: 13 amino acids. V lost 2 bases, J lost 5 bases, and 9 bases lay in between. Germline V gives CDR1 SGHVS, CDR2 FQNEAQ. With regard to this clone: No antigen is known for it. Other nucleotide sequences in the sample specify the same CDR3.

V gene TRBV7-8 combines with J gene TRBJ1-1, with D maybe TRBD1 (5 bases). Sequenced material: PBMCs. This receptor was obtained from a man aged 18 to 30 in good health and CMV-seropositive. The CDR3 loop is CASSLTGGTEAFF. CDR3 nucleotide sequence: TGTGCCAGCAGCTTAACGGGGGGGACTGAAGCTTTCTTT.